This TCR beta chain was captured in a study of blood T cell dynamics during melanoma immunotherapy. The wider study: First-line therapy was either pembrolizumab or nivolumab with ipilimumab for metastatic melanoma.

The CDR3 has 17 residues. V was trimmed by 2 bases and J by 4 bases, leaving 18 bases between them. CDR1 SGHTA and CDR2 FQGNSA come from the germline V gene. Time point indicated: week 3, after first cycle of checkpoint inhibitor. Sampling occurred pretreatment (T0) and at week 3 (W3), after cycle one of checkpoint blockade. TCRdb's copy holds only in-frame clones and misses some; the assay was immunoSEQ multiplex PCR. This table holds approximately 7,000 clones, approximately 81% found once. This clonotype was obtained from a human donor with melanoma. Some clones in this sample may be carry-over from other donors' samples. The rearrangement joins TRBV7-2 to TRBJ2-1; D ambiguous. The specimen was blood, collected from a patient treated with checkpoint blockade. For the CDR3, the DNA is TGTGCCAGCAGCTTAATTTCGGGCGAGAATCTTTACAATGAGCAGTTCTTC. This gives the protein CASSLISGENLYNEQFF.